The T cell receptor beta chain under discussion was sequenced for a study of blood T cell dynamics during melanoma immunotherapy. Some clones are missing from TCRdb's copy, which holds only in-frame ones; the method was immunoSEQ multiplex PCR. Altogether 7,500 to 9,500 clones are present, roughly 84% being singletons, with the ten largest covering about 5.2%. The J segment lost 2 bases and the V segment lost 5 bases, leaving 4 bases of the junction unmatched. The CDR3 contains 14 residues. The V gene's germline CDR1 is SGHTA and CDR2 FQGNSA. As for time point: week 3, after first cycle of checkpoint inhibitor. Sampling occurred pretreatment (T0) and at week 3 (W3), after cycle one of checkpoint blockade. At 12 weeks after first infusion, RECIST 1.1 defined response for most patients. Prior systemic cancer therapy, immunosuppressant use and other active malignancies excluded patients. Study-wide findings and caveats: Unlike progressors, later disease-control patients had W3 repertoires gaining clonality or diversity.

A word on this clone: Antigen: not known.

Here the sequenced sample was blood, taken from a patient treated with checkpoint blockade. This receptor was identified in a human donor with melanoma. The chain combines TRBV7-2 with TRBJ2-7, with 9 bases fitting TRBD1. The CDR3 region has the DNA TGTGCCAGCAGCCTGGACAGGGGACCCTACGAGCAGTACGTC. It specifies CASSLDRGPYEQYV.